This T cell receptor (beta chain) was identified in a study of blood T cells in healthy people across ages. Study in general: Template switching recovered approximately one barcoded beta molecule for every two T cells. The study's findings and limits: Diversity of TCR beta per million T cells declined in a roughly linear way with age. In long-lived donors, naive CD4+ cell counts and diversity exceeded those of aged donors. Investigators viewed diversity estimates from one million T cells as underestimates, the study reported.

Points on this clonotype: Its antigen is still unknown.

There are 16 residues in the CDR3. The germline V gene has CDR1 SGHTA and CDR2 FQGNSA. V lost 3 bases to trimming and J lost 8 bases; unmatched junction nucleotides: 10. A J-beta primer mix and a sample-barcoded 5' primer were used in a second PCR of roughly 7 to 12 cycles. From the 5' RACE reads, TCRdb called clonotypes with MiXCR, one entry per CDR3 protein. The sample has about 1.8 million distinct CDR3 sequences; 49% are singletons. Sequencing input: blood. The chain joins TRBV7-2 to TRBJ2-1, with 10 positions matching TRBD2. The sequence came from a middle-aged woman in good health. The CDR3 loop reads CASSFLWSSGGDEQFF. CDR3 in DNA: TGTGCCAGCAGCTTTCTGTGGTCTAGCGGGGGCGATGAGCAGTTCTTC.